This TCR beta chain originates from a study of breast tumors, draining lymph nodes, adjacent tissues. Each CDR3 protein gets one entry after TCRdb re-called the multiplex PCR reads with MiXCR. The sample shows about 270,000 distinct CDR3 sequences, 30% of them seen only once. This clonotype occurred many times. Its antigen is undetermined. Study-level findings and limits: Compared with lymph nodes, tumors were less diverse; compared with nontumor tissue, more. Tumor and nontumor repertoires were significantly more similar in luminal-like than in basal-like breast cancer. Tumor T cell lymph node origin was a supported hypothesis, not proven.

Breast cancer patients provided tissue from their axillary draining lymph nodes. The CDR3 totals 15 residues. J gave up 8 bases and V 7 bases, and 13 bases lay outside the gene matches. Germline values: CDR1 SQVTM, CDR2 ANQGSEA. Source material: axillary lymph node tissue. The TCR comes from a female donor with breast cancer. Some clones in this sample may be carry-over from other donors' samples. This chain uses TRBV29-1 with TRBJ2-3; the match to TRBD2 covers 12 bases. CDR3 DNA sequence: TGCAGCGCTGAGGGGCTAGCGGGAGGGCACGGTACGCAGTATTTT. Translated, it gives CSAEGLAGGHGTQYF.